The 3 T cell receptor beta chains below come from one sample, sequenced in a study of shared clonotypes between healthy human individuals. Method: immunoSEQ multiplex PCR; TCRdb's copy keeps in-frame clones and lacks some. The sample comprises over a million clones, around 97% of which are singletons, and about 1.2% rests with the top ten. Sequencing used naive CD4+ T cells sorted from blood. Stated subset: CD45RA+ positively selected. The receptor source for this set is a man aged 25-45 years in good health.

A single count supports this clone. J is TRBJ2-1 and V is TRBV6-5, with 10 nucleotides matching TRBD2. The length of the CDR3 is 15 residues. J was trimmed by 9 bases and V by 2 bases; bases with no gene match: 7. The germline gives CDR1 MNHEY, CDR2 SVGAGI. The CDR3 protein is CASSYGAGGPFEQFF. CDR3 sequence (DNA): TGTGCCAGCAGTTACGGAGCGGGAGGGCCATTTGAGCAGTTCTTC.

The CDR3 DNA sequence: TGTGCCAGCAGTTATGAGGGAAAGAGAGGAGAGACCCAGTACTTC. Protein sequence: CASSYEGKRGETQYF. The chain is built from TRBV6-5 and TRBJ2-5, with a tentative D call TRBD2 (5 bases). Between the trimmed V and J ends, which lost 3 bases and 4 bases, there was a span of 15 bases. In germline, CDR1 is MNHEY, CDR2 SVGAGI. The CDR3 sequence is 15 residues long.

The rearrangement uses TRBV2 and TRBJ2-5; D gene unclear. CDR1 is SNHLY, CDR2 FYNNEI, per germline. Trimming pared 4 bases from V and 1 base from J, leaving 13 bases between. The CDR3 consists of 15 residues. The CDR3 DNA sequence: TGTGCCAGCAGTGCGGAAAGAACGGGCCAAGAGACCCAGTACTTC. It yields the protein CASSAERTGQETQYF.